The clone carrying this TCR beta chain showed up just a few times. Original data processing: Using reference gene primer amplification, nucleated cell counts were estimated. Measured with immunoSEQ multiplex PCR; TCRdb has only the in-frame clones, and not every one. Clone size and V and J calls were adopted from that table, with D and trimming inferred from the DNA. The profile shows approximately 140,000 clones, roughly 84% of them singletons. CDR3 length equals 15 residues. The J segment lost 3 bases and the V segment lost 2 bases, leaving 5 bases of the junction unmatched. Germline-derived CDR1 and CDR2 are MGHDK and SYGVNS. The source of the sample is a study of blood T cell repertoires in COVID-19. Study background: Whether acute or convalescent, the COVID-19 samples came from the United States, Italy and Spain. From T cells, B-cell-depleted T cells, or PBMCs came the material, which was cDNA or gDNA.

Patients from Seattle were sampled longitudinally, starting during active infection. The gene calls are TRBV25-1 and TRBJ1-1; 8 bases are shared with TRBD1. The sample taken for sequencing was peripheral blood. The TCR was taken from a man aged 25-45 years with COVID-19, enrolled during active disease. The CDR3 sequence: CASSEATGGYTEAFF. CDR3 nucleotides: TGTGCCAGCAGTGAAGCCACAGGGGGATACACTGAAGCTTTCTTT.